This TCR beta chain was retrieved from a study of shared clonotypes between healthy human individuals. Overall study context: Each donor's CD4 naive and CD4 memory cells filled three plates apiece, CD8 naive two, and CD8 memory one. Study-wide results and caveats: Sequencing depth was expected to influence donor clonotype sharing.

Trimming pared 4 bases from V and 0 bases from J, leaving 17 bases between. CDR1 SGHNT and CDR2 YYREEE come from the germline V gene (reference sequence). The CDR3 sequence is 16 residues long. This clone was seen only once. The antigen remains unidentified. Partitioning of CD4+ cells yielded a CD45RA+ naive subset and a CD45RA-negative memory subset. Each cell subset's genomic DNA was divided evenly among several immunoSEQ plates. TCRdb's copy holds only in-frame clones and misses some; the assay was immunoSEQ multiplex PCR. This table holds fewer than 1.4 million clones, around 78% found once. The rearrangement joins TRBV5-4 to TRBJ2-7; TRBD2 might be the D (7 bases). This sequence originates from a man younger than 30 in good health. Some clones in this sample may be carry-over from other donors' samples. Sequencing used memory CD4+ T cells from PBMCs. Documented subset: CD45RA-negative fraction. Here the CDR3 reads CASSRGGGISSYEQYF. CDR3 nucleotides: TGTGCCAGCAGCCGCGGGGGCGGGATCAGCTCCTACGAGCAGTACTTC.